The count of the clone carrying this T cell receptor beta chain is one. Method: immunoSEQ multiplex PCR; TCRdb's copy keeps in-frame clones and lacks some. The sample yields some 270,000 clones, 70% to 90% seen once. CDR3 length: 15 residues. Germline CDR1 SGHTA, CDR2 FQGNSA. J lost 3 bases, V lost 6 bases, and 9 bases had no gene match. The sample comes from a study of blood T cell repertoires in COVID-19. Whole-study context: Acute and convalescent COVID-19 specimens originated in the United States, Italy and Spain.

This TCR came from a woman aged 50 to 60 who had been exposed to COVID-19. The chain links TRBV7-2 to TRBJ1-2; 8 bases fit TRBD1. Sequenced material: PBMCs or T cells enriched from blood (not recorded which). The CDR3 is CASSSRTGPHYGYTF. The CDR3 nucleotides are TGTGCCAGCAGTTCTAGGACAGGGCCCCACTATGGCTACACCTTC.